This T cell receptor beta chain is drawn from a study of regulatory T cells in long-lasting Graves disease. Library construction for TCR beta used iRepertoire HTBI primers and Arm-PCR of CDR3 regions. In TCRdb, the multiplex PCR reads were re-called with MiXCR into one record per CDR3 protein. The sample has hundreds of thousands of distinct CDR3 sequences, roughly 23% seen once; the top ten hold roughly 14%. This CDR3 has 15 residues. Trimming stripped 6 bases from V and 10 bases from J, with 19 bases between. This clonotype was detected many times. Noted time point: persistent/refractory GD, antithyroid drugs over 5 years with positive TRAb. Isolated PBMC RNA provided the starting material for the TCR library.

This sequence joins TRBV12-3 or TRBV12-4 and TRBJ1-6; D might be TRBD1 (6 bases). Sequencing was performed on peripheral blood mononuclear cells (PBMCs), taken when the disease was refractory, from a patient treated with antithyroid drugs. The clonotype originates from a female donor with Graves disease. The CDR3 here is CASSTGYASGSPLHF. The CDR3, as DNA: TGTGCCAGCAGCACAGGGTACGCCTCAGGCTCACCCCTCCACTTT.